The 17 T cell receptor beta chains below all came from one sample that was sequenced in a study of shared clonotypes between healthy human individuals. The method was immunoSEQ multiplex PCR; TCRdb's version includes in-frame clones alone and lacks a portion of them. The table has about 1.5 million clones, over 95% seen once. The sequenced material came from naive CD4+ T cells sorted from blood. As to subset: CD45RA+ positively selected. The receptors originated from a man aged 25 to 45 in good health.

This chain connects TRBV7-9 to TRBJ2-7; no reliable D call. Between the trimmed V and J ends, which lost 2 bases and 3 bases, there was a span of 11 bases. Germline loops: CDR1 SEHNR, CDR2 FQNEAQ (reference sequence). The CDR3 spans 14 residues. CDR3 in amino acids: CASSLRGRIYEQYF. The CDR3 coding sequence is TGTGCCAGCAGCTTACGTGGCCGGATCTACGAGCAGTACTTC.

The chain recombines TRBV18 with TRBJ2-4; 8 bases line up with TRBD2. The CDR3 spans 19 residues. V shed 1 base, J shed 1 base, and the junction held 12 bases outside the gene matches. CDR1 KGHSH and CDR2 LQKENI come from the germline V gene. CDR3 sequence: CASSPLISGISGAKNIQYF. In nucleotides, the CDR3 is TGTGCCAGCTCACCACTAATTAGCGGGATCAGTGGGGCCAAAAACATTCAGTACTTC.

The chain employs TRBV5-1 and TRBJ2-7, with TRBD1 matching over 9 bases. There are 17 residues in the CDR3. Germline V gene sequence: CDR1 SGHRS, CDR2 YFSETQ. Trimming took 2 bases from V and 4 from J; bases not matched to a gene: 13. The CDR3 bases are TGCGCCAGCAGCTTACCCTCGTCCGGGACAGGGCGGTACGAGCAGTACTTC. Its protein is CASSLPSSGTGRYEQYF.

The chain joins TRBV4-2 to TRBJ2-4; D is possibly TRBD1 or TRBD2 (5 bases each). The germline V and J ends were trimmed by 3 bases and 6 bases, with 15 bases remaining between them. CDR1 and CDR2 from the germline V gene are LGHNA and YNFKEQ. The CDR3 runs 15 residues. The CDR3 loop is CASSQGVAVGNIQYF. The CDR3 region has the DNA TGTGCCAGCAGCCAGGGGGTGGCAGTTGGAAACATTCAGTACTTC.

The rearrangement uses TRBV2 and TRBJ1-2, with a tentative D call TRBD1 (6 bases). The CDR3 is made up of 15 amino acids. Trimming shortened V by 3 bases and J by 2 bases, and 13 bases separated the two germline ends. Germline V gene sequence: CDR1 SNHLY, CDR2 FYNNEI. CDR3 coding DNA: TGTGCCAGCAGTGACTTGTTCGGGGGCAACTATGGCTACACCTTC. It is translated as CASSDLFGGNYGYTF. Based on the CDR3 plus reference TRBV2 and TRBJ1-2, the full variable domain is EPEVTQTPSHQVTQMGQEVILRCVPISNHLYFYWYRQILGQKVEFLVSFYNNEISEKSEIFDDQFSVERPDGSNFTLKIRSTKLEDSAMYFCASSDLFGGNYGYTFGSGTRLTVV.

The J gene is TRBJ1-5, the V gene TRBV15; D is ambiguous. The CDR3 length is 12 residues. Between the trimmed V and J ends, which lost 5 bases and 0 bases, there was a span of 2 bases. The V gene's germline CDR1 is LNHNV and CDR2 YYDKDF (reference sequence). The CDR3 sequence is CATSGSNQPQHF. The CDR3 DNA sequence: TGTGCCACCAGCGGTAGCAATCAGCCCCAGCATTTT. The whole variable domain, filled in from reference TRBV15 and TRBJ1-5, reads DAMVIQNPRYQVTQFGKPVTLSCSQTLNHNVMYWYQQKSSQAPKLLFHYYDKDFNNEADTPDNFQSRRPNTSFCFLDIRSPGLGDTAMYLCATSGSNQPQHFGDGTRLSIL.

The J gene is TRBJ2-3, the V gene TRBV9; D not certain. The length of the CDR3 is 14 residues. CDR1 and CDR2 from the germline V gene are SGDLS and YYNGEE. V shed 0 bases and J shed 9 bases, with 14 bases lying between them. CDR3 sequence reads: CASSVASTLSTQYF. The CDR3 DNA reads TGTGCCAGCAGCGTAGCCAGCACCCTCTCGACGCAGTATTTT.

The chain carries TRBV11-3 and TRBJ2-1, with D perhaps TRBD1 (6 bases). Per the germline V gene, CDR1 is SGHNT and CDR2 is YENEEA. The CDR3 length is 13 residues. V lost 0 bases and J lost 13, with 13 bases in between. The CDR3 nucleotides read TGTGCCAGCAGCTTAGAGGAACAGGGCCATCAGTTCTTC. Its translation is CASSLEEQGHQFF.

This chain uses TRBV28 with TRBJ1-2; TRBD1 matches 9 bases. Germline CDR1 is MDHEN and CDR2 is SYDVKM. The junction had 9 bases not matched to a gene; V was cut back by 6 bases and J by 4 bases. This CDR3 spans 15 amino acids. CDR3 coding DNA: TGTGCCAGCAGCCTACAGGGGGCGCGTAGCTATGGCTACACCTTC. It translates to CASSLQGARSYGYTF.

J is TRBJ2-3 and V is TRBV6-6; D is unresolved. V was cut by 5 bases and J by 0 bases, with 3 bases left in between. The CDR3 length is 12 residues. CDR1 and CDR2 (germline): MNHNY, SVGAGI (reference sequence). The CDR3 coding sequence is TGTGCCAGCAGTCAAAGCACAGATACGCAGTATTTT. Translating it yields CASSQSTDTQYF.

This clone was detected once. The chain is built from TRBV4-3 and TRBJ2-7, with D possibly matching TRBD1 (5 bases). Germline V gene lookup returns CDR1 LGHNA and CDR2 YSLEER. With 0 bases removed from V and 0 bases from J, the gap between germline ends came to 9 bases. The CDR3 sequence is 15 residues long. The DNA for the CDR3 is TGCGCCAGCAGCCAAGAGGCCAGGGACTCCTACGAGCAGTACTTC. This codes for CASSQEARDSYEQYF.

Worth noting for this clone: The junction shows a germline mismatch at one end, possibly a read error. This chain links TRBV7-9 with TRBJ1-2; unclear D gene. The CDR3 is 13 amino acids. CDR1 and CDR2 (germline): SEHNR, FQNEAQ (reference sequence). The CDR3 loop reads CASSLAAPLNNVF. The DNA for the CDR3 is TGTGCCAGCAGCTTAGCGGCACCTTTAAATAATGTCTTC.

The chain carries TRBV18 and TRBJ2-2; TRBD2 might be the D (6 bases). The CDR3 sequence is 17 residues long. Germline CDR1 KGHSH, CDR2 LQKENI. The germline V and J ends were trimmed by 0 bases and 1 base, with 12 bases remaining between them. The CDR3 loop reads CASSPPPRERNTGELFF. The CDR3 region has the DNA TGTGCCAGCTCACCACCGCCACGGGAGCGGAACACCGGGGAGCTGTTTTTT. The whole variable domain, remainder taken from reference TRBV18 and TRBJ2-2, is NAGVMQNPRHLVRRRGQEARLRCSPMKGHSHVYWYRQLPEEGLKFMVYLQKENIIDESGMPKERFSAEFPKEGPSILRIQQVVRGDSAAYFCASSPPPRERNTGELFFGEGSRLTVL.

The chain is built from TRBV9 and TRBJ2-1; TRBD2 aligns across 8 bases. The CDR3 is 19 residues long. Germline V gene lookup returns CDR1 SGDLS and CDR2 YYNGEE. V dropped 3 bases and J dropped 7; count of bases not matched to a gene: 21. The CDR3: CASSAPLLRGGRLANEQFF. The CDR3 nucleotides are TGTGCCAGCAGCGCTCCCCTATTGAGGGGAGGCAGACTAGCGAATGAGCAGTTCTTC.

This CDR3 is CASSLGQGKGNTEAFF. For the CDR3, the DNA is TGTGCCAGCAGCTTAGGACAGGGGAAGGGGAACACTGAAGCTTTCTTT. The chain combines TRBV7-6 with TRBJ1-1; 8 nucleotides align to TRBD1. Losses at the gene ends were 1 base for V and 1 base for J; bases not matched to a gene: 5. CDR3 length equals 16 residues. In germline, CDR1 is SGHVS, CDR2 FNYEAQ. Complete variable domain (other parts from reference TRBV7-6 and TRBJ1-1): GAGVSQSPRYKVTKRGQDVALRCDPISGHVSLYWYRQALGQGPEFLTYFNYEAQQDKSGLPNDRFSAERPEGSISTLTIQRTEQRDSAMYRCASSLGQGKGNTEAFFGQGTRLTVV.

The chain couples TRBV11-2 to TRBJ2-7, with 9 nucleotides matching TRBD1. This CDR3 comprises 15 residues. CDR1 is SGHAT and CDR2 is FQNNGV in the germline V gene. Trimming at V came to 5 bases and at J to 0 bases, leaving 5 bases not matched to a gene. Here the CDR3 DNA reads TGTGCCAGCAGCACCTACAGGGGGCTCTCCTACGAGCAGTACTTC. Protein: CASSTYRGLSYEQYF.

CDR3: CASSRPYEQFF. CDR3 sequence (DNA): TGTGCCAGCAGCCGGCCGTATGAGCAGTTCTTC. The chain carries TRBV7-2 and TRBJ2-1; D ambiguous. V lost 5 bases and J lost 8, with 7 bases in between. This CDR3 has 11 amino acids. The germline gives CDR1 SGHTA, CDR2 FQGNSA.